The 27 T cell receptor beta chains below all came from one sample that was sequenced in a study of response to subunit inactivated influenza vaccine. MiXCR, applied by TCRdb to the RT-PCR reads, yields one record per CDR3 protein. This repertoire shows more than 400,000 distinct CDR3 sequences, roughly 11% found once; its top ten account for roughly 12%. The sample was PBMCs from blood, taken 45 days after vaccination. The source of these receptors is a man in his fifties or sixties who received an inactivated influenza vaccine.

This clonotype was seen more than once but under ten times. This chain joins TRBV4-3 and TRBJ2-3, with 10 bases fitting TRBD2. Trimming removed 5 bases from V and 5 bases from J; junction bases left unmatched: 10. This CDR3 has 16 amino acids. Germline V CDR1 and CDR2: LGHNA, YSLEER. The CDR3 sequence: CASSFGAGGLGDTQYF. CDR3 in DNA: TGCGCCAGCAGCTTTGGAGCGGGAGGGTTGGGAGATACGCAGTATTTT.

There are a few counts of this clonotype. The chain combines TRBV14 with TRBJ2-1; 7 bases match TRBD1. CDR1 and CDR2 from the germline V gene are SGHDN and FVKESK. The CDR3 contains 15 residues. J was trimmed by 6 bases and V by 5 bases; bases with no gene match: 10. The CDR3 loop is CASSSPTGLGNEQFF. The DNA for the CDR3 is TGTGCCAGCAGCTCCCCGACAGGGTTGGGCAATGAGCAGTTCTTC.

The V gene is TRBV5-1, the J gene TRBJ1-1; 11 nucleotides agree with TRBD1. The CDR3 has 15 residues. The V gene end was trimmed by 4 bases and the J gene end by 1 base; junction bases not matched to a gene: 3. Germline-derived CDR1 and CDR2 are SGHRS and YFSETQ. Written as DNA, the CDR3 is TGCGCCAGCAGCACCGGGACAGGGGGGAACACTGAAGCTTTCTTT. It translates to CASSTGTGGNTEAFF. Full variable domain (outside the CDR3, taken from reference TRBV5-1 and TRBJ1-1): KAGVTQTPRYLIKTRGQQVTLSCSPISGHRSVSWYQQTPGQGLQFLFEYFSETQRNKGNFPGRFSGRQFSNSRSEMNVSTLELGDSALYLCASSTGTGGNTEAFFGQGTRLTVV.

The rearrangement joins TRBV5-6 to TRBJ2-7; 10 nucleotides align to TRBD2. With 1 base clipped from V and 2 bases from J, the junction kept 3 bases outside the gene matches. Per germline, CDR1 SGHDT and CDR2 YYEEEE. This CDR3 has 15 residues. The CDR3 DNA sequence: TGTGCCAGCAGCTTGAGACTAGCGGGTGCCTACGAGCAGTACTTC. This translates into CASSLRLAGAYEQYF.

This clonotype came up many times. The rearrangement links TRBV20-1 to TRBJ2-5; possible D gene TRBD1, 5 bases. This CDR3 comprises 13 residues. Germline V gene data show CDR1 as DFQATT and CDR2 as SNEGSKA (reference sequence). Trimming removed 3 bases at V and 6 bases at J, with 14 bases between. The CDR3 nucleotides read TGCAGTGCTAGTCCCAGGGTTTTGAAGACCCAGTACTTC. Translation gives CSASPRVLKTQYF.

This clonotype was seen at least ten times. This rearrangement joins TRBV20-1 to TRBJ1-2; D not certain. Trimming pared 3 bases from V and 8 bases from J, leaving 13 bases between. Germline lookup yields CDR1 DFQATT and CDR2 SNEGSKA (reference sequence). CDR3 length: 12 residues. The CDR3 DNA reads as TGCAGTGCTAGTGGTGGGTTTGGAGGCTACACCTTC. Translated: CSASGGFGGYTF.

The gene calls are TRBV20-1 and TRBJ2-3; D call uncertain. CDR1 is DFQATT and CDR2 is SNEGSKA in the germline V gene (reference sequence). V was shortened by 3 bases and J by 2 bases, with 12 bases between the two germline ends. CDR3 size: 14 residues. CDR3 sequence: CSARSPKTTDTQYF. CDR3 sequence (DNA): TGCAGTGCTAGGTCCCCGAAAACCACAGATACGCAGTATTTT.

There are many counts of this clonotype. The V and J genes are TRBV20-1 and TRBJ2-7, with D unresolved. The length of the CDR3 is 13 residues. The ends were cut back, 1 base at V and 0 bases at J, with 7 bases in the middle. Germline V gene data show CDR1 as DFQATT and CDR2 as SNEGSKA (reference sequence). CDR3 nucleotides: TGCAGTGCTAGAGTCCGGAGCTCCTACGAGCAGTACTTC. Translated: CSARVRSSYEQYF.

This clonotype was observed at least ten times. Written as DNA, the CDR3 is TGTGCCAGCAGCTTCTTAGTAGGGACAGCGCTAAATTCACCCCTCCACTTT. Its translation: CASSFLVGTALNSPLHF. The chain couples TRBV7-2 to TRBJ1-6; TRBD1 aligns across 7 bases. Trimming took 3 bases from V and 7 from J; bases not matched to a gene: 12. Germline-derived CDR1 and CDR2 are SGHTA and FQGNSA. This CDR3 contains 17 residues. Together with reference TRBV7-2 and TRBJ1-6, the CDR3 gives the full variable domain: GAGVSQSPSNKVTEKGKDVELRCDPISGHTALYWYRQSLGQGLEFLIYFQGNSAPDKSGLPSDRFSAERTGGSVSTLTIQRTQQEDSAVYLCASSFLVGTALNSPLHFGNGTRLTVT.

The chain joins TRBV4-3 to TRBJ1-1; the D gene is possibly TRBD1 (5 bases). Germline values: CDR1 LGHNA, CDR2 YSLEER. V was trimmed by 3 bases and J by 0 bases, leaving 14 bases between them. The CDR3 contains 16 residues. The CDR3 sequence is CASSQGGNLLNTEAFF. Here the CDR3 DNA reads TGCGCCAGCAGCCAGGGGGGTAACTTGCTGAACACTGAAGCTTTCTTT.

This clonotype was observed at least ten times. The chain combines TRBV7-2 with TRBJ2-2; TRBD2 might be the D (5 bases). The CDR3 totals 13 residues. Trimming took 5 bases from V and 5 from J, leaving 9 bases between them. Germline V gene sequence: CDR1 SGHTA, CDR2 FQGNSA. CDR3 sequence reads: CASSRPGTGELFF. The CDR3 DNA is TGTGCCAGCAGCCGCCCGGGGACCGGGGAGCTGTTTTTT.

This clonotype was counted at least ten times. The chain couples TRBV15 to TRBJ2-3; D may be TRBD1 (5 bases). Germline loops: CDR1 LNHNV, CDR2 YYDKDF (reference sequence). This CDR3 comprises 13 residues. With 0 bases removed from V and 7 bases from J, the gap between germline ends came to 8 bases. CDR3 in DNA: TGTGCCACCAGCAGAGATAAGGGGTATACGCAGTATTTT. Translated, it gives CATSRDKGYTQYF.

This rearrangement joins TRBV20-1 to TRBJ2-1, with TRBD2 matching over 8 bases. Germline lookup yields CDR1 DFQATT and CDR2 SNEGSKA (reference sequence). This CDR3 is built from 16 residues. V gave up 4 bases and J gave up 0 bases; unmatched junction bases: 8. The CDR3 here is CSATNLGTSSYNEQFF. In nucleotides, the CDR3 is TGCAGTGCTACCAACCTAGGGACTAGCTCCTACAATGAGCAGTTCTTC.

This clonotype was observed a few times. The chain joins TRBV15 to TRBJ2-7; 7 nucleotides agree with TRBD2. Per germline, CDR1 LNHNV and CDR2 YYDKDF (reference sequence). The CDR3 loop spans 13 amino acids. V shed 0 bases and J 7 bases; nucleotides not matched to a gene: 3. CDR3 nucleotide sequence: TGTGCCACCAGCAGAGATGGAGCGGGGGAGCAGTACTTC. Translating it yields CATSRDGAGEQYF.

V gene TRBV12-3 or TRBV12-4 combines with J gene TRBJ1-6; D gene uncertain. V lost 6 bases to trimming and J lost 10 bases, with 16 bases between them. The CDR3 contains 14 residues. CDR3 amino acids: CASSPSGKASPLHF. Written as DNA, the CDR3 is TGTGCCAGCAGCCCTTCTGGAAAGGCCTCACCCCTCCACTTT.

This clonotype has more than one count but fewer than ten. The rearrangement uses TRBV7-9 and TRBJ2-7, with 9 positions matching TRBD1. CDR1 is SEHNR and CDR2 is FQNEAQ in the germline V gene (reference sequence). V trimming: 8 bases; J trimming: 4 bases; junction bases outside the gene matches: 6. The CDR3 spans 13 residues. The CDR3 sequence is CASRQGVEYEQYF. The CDR3 coding sequence is TGTGCCAGCCGACAGGGGGTTGAGTACGAGCAGTACTTC.

The sample holds a few counts of this clonotype. The CDR3 coding sequence is TGTGCCAGCAGAATAGGGAGAAGGAGCTCCTACGAGCAGTACTTC. Amino acid sequence: CASRIGRRSSYEQYF. The chain couples TRBV11-2 to TRBJ2-7; a weak D match, TRBD2 (5 bases). The CDR3 contains 15 residues. The V gene's germline CDR1 is SGHAT and CDR2 FQNNGV. Trimming cost V 6 bases and J 0 bases, with 15 bases left between them.

In this sample, this clonotype turned up a few times. The chain links TRBV7-6 to TRBJ2-1; TRBD2 agrees at 7 bases. With V trimmed by 5 bases and J by 0 bases, 4 bases remained unmatched. In germline, CDR1 is SGHVS, CDR2 FNYEAQ. This CDR3 is 15 amino acids long. DNA for the CDR3: TGTGCCAGCAGCCCAACTAGCGTCTCCTACAATGAGCAGTTCTTC. Translating gives CASSPTSVSYNEQFF.

This chain joins TRBV4-3 and TRBJ2-3, with D maybe TRBD2 (5 bases). V shed 3 bases and J shed 6 bases, with 13 bases lying between them. The CDR3 extends over 14 amino acids. The germline V gene encodes CDR1 LGHNA and CDR2 YSLEER. The DNA for the CDR3 is TGCGCCAGCAGCCAGCATCCGGGGTCCGATACGCAGTATTTT. It yields the protein CASSQHPGSDTQYF.

This clonotype was detected only a few times. This chain links TRBV28 with TRBJ2-6, with D tentatively TRBD1 (5 bases). V lost 6 bases to trimming and J lost 2 bases, with 23 bases between them. Germline-derived CDR1 and CDR2 are MDHEN and SYDVKM. The CDR3 has 19 amino acids. CDR3 loop: CASRQNGWQGGPGANVLTF. The DNA for the CDR3 is TGTGCCAGCAGACAAAATGGTTGGCAGGGTGGCCCTGGGGCCAACGTCCTGACTTTC.

This clonotype was recorded at least ten times. The V gene is TRBV12-3 or TRBV12-4, the J gene TRBJ2-3; 8 nucleotides align to TRBD2. The CDR3 loop spans 13 amino acids. Trimming took 6 bases from V and 1 from J; bases not matched to a gene: 0. The CDR3 nucleotides are TGTGCCAGCAGGACTAGCGGCACAGATACGCAGTATTTT. Amino acid sequence: CASRTSGTDTQYF.

This clonotype was seen more than once but under ten times. J is TRBJ1-4 and V is TRBV6-2 or TRBV6-3; 9 nucleotides line up with TRBD1. This CDR3 comprises 15 residues. Germline V gene sequence: CDR1 MNHEY, CDR2 SVGEGT. Trimming at V came to 5 bases and at J to 7 bases, leaving 8 bases not matched to a gene. CDR3 sequence reads: CASSPPGQGSEKLFF. The CDR3 DNA reads TGTGCCAGCAGTCCACCGGGACAGGGATCTGAAAAACTGTTTTTT.

This clonotype was detected a few times. Here the CDR3 reads CASRPGQGNSEQYF. CDR3 DNA: TGTGCCAGCAGGCCTGGACAGGGAAACAGCGAGCAGTACTTC. This rearrangement joins TRBV28 to TRBJ2-7; 8 positions match TRBD1. The CDR3 runs 14 residues. The V and J ends lost 6 bases and 6 bases, in that order; junction bases with no gene match: 10. Germline V lookup: CDR1 MDHEN, CDR2 SYDVKM.

This chain links TRBV6-5 with TRBJ2-3; D not resolved. The CDR3 extends over 13 amino acids. V lost 0 bases and J lost 7, with 8 bases in between. Germline values: CDR1 MNHEY, CDR2 SVGAGI. Here the CDR3 DNA reads TGTGCCAGCAGTTACTCTGGGCCTAATACGCAGTATTTT. This sequence encodes CASSYSGPNTQYF.

This clonotype was observed a handful of times. The rearrangement joins TRBV12-3 or TRBV12-4 to TRBJ1-1, with D tentatively TRBD1 (5 bases). There are 13 residues in the CDR3. Trimming removed 1 base at V and 7 bases at J, with 10 bases between. CDR3 residues: CASSLVRGVEAFF. CDR3 in DNA: TGTGCCAGCAGTTTAGTTCGGGGGGTTGAAGCTTTCTTT.

The rearrangement uses TRBV27 and TRBJ2-7; TRBD1 matches at 9 bases. Germline CDR1 is MNHEY and CDR2 is SMNVEV (reference sequence). There are 15 residues in the CDR3. The trim removed 5 bases at V and 3 bases at J, leaving 8 bases unmatched. CDR3 region: CASSTPGQGFYEQYF. The CDR3 nucleotides are TGTGCCAGCAGTACGCCGGGACAGGGCTTCTACGAGCAGTACTTC.

The rearrangement links TRBV20-1 to TRBJ2-1; TRBD1 matches at 7 bases. CDR1 and CDR2 (germline): DFQATT, SNEGSKA (reference sequence). The length of the CDR3 is 13 residues. V shed 3 bases, J shed 8 bases, and the junction held 7 bases outside the gene matches. This chain's CDR3 is CSASKGARDEQFF. The CDR3 DNA sequence: TGCAGTGCTAGTAAGGGGGCTCGGGATGAGCAGTTCTTC.